In this sample, the clone carrying this TCR beta chain turned up once. Its antigen is not identified. The data derive from a study of CD8 T cells in ankylosing spondylitis. Broader study findings: One TCR beta motif, made up of eight highly homologous variants, appeared characteristic of ankylosing spondylitis blood.

Germline CDR1 SGHTS, CDR2 YDEGEE. The germline V and J ends were trimmed by 3 bases and 15 bases, with 13 bases remaining between them. The CDR3 has 11 amino acids. TCRdb fed the 5' RACE reads into MiXCR, producing one record per CDR3 protein. The data hold approximately 240,000 distinct CDR3 sequences, with about 24% observed a single time. The rearrangement links TRBV5-8 to TRBJ2-1; D remains unclear. Sequencing was done on a sample of blood, either unsorted or a sorted T cell fraction (not recorded which). The TCR sequence derives from a male donor with ankylosing spondylitis or in good health (not recorded which). The CDR3 sequence: CASSSRWIGFF. The CDR3 DNA is TGTGCCAGCAGCTCTAGGTGGATTGGGTTCTTC.